The 29 T cell receptor beta chains below come from one sample, sequenced in a study of blood T cell repertoires in COVID-19. Only in-frame clones appear in the TCRdb table, and some are missing; sequencing was by immunoSEQ multiplex PCR. The sample shows 250,000 or so clones, 65% to 90% of them seen only once. The specimen was PBMCs or T cells enriched from blood (not recorded which). The receptors here all came from a middle-aged man who had recovered from COVID-19.

The CDR3 reads CAWSSGTGTDTQYF. The CDR3 coding sequence is TGTGCCTGGAGTTCCGGGACAGGCACAGATACGCAGTATTTT. The rearrangement joins TRBV30 to TRBJ2-3; 7 bases map to TRBD1. Germline CDR1 is GTSNPN and CDR2 is SVGIG (reference sequence). This CDR3 has 14 residues. Germline trimming cut 2 bases from V and 1 base from J; bases unmatched to any gene: 3. The complete variable domain, with remaining parts taken from reference TRBV30 and TRBJ2-3, reads SQTIHQWPATLVQPVGSPLSLECTVEGTSNPNLYWYRQAAGRGLQLLFYSVGIGQISSEVPQNLSASRPQDRQFILSSKKLLLSDSGFYLCAWSSGTGTDTQYFGPGTRLTVL.

J is TRBJ1-2 and V is TRBV5-4; D remains ambiguous. Germline lookup yields CDR1 SGHNT and CDR2 YYREEE (reference sequence). CDR3 length equals 16 residues. Trimming cost V 0 bases and J 2 bases, with 14 bases left between them. The CDR3 region is CASSLASGRGNYGYTF. DNA of the CDR3: TGTGCCAGCAGCTTGGCTAGCGGACGGGGAAACTATGGCTACACCTTC. Supplemented by reference TRBV5-4 and TRBJ1-2, the full variable domain reads ETGVTQSPTHLIKTRGQQVTLRCSSQSGHNTVSWYQQALGQGPQFIFQYYREEENGRGNFPPRFSGLQFPNYSSELNVNALELDDSALYLCASSLASGRGNYGYTFGSGTRLTVV.

The chain uses TRBV19 and TRBJ2-7; D unclear. The CDR3 length is 16 residues. Germline CDR1 LNHDA, CDR2 SQIVND (reference sequence). V was shortened by 3 bases and J by 0 bases, with 15 bases between the two germline ends. CDR3 loop: CASSISGRFSSYEQYF. The DNA of the CDR3 is TGTGCCAGTAGTATTAGTGGCAGGTTCAGCTCCTACGAGCAGTACTTC.

In this sample, this clone turned up once. V is TRBV5-4 and J is TRBJ2-7; D call uncertain. CDR3 length: 10 amino acids. Trimming pared 10 bases from V and 1 base from J, leaving 6 bases between. Germline CDR1 SGHNT, CDR2 YYREEE (reference sequence). CDR3 residues: CAGFSYEQYF. CDR3 coding DNA: TGTGCCGGCTTTTCCTACGAGCAGTACTTC.

The gene calls are TRBV27 and TRBJ1-5; perhaps TRBD1 as D (5 bases). V shed 0 bases and J shed 6 bases, with 6 bases lying between them. This CDR3 comprises 13 residues. Germline V CDR1 and CDR2: MNHEY, SMNVEV (reference sequence). The CDR3 loop reads CASSLSGVQPQHF. DNA for the CDR3: TGTGCCAGCAGTTTATCAGGGGTTCAGCCCCAGCATTTT.

The chain couples TRBV7-9 to TRBJ1-5; 7 bases are shared with TRBD1. Germline assignment: CDR1 SEHNR and CDR2 FQNEAQ (reference sequence). Losses at the gene ends were 3 bases for V and 5 bases for J; bases not matched to a gene: 4. The CDR3 consists of 14 residues. The CDR3 sequence is CASSFGTEDQPQHF. In DNA, the CDR3 is TGTGCCAGCAGCTTTGGGACAGAGGATCAGCCCCAGCATTTT.

This chain connects TRBV29-1 to TRBJ2-7; 9 positions match TRBD2. J gave up 4 bases and V 4 bases, and 8 bases lay outside the gene matches. Germline V gives CDR1 SQVTM, CDR2 ANQGSEA. CDR3 length: 14 residues. This chain's CDR3 is CSVVMTSGPYEQYF. CDR3 in DNA: TGCAGCGTTGTGATGACTAGCGGACCTTACGAGCAGTACTTC.

The CDR3: CASSLDSRQGAGGSPLHF. The CDR3 DNA reads TGTGCCAGCAGCTTAGATTCGCGACAGGGGGCAGGAGGGTCACCCCTCCACTTT. The rearrangement uses TRBV11-2 and TRBJ1-6, with 10 bases aligning to TRBD1. The trim removed 0 bases at V and 10 bases at J, leaving 12 bases unmatched. CDR1 is SGHAT, CDR2 FQNNGV, per germline. CDR3 length: 18 residues.

The chain links TRBV5-5 to TRBJ2-7; unclear D gene. This CDR3 has 16 amino acids. V was trimmed by 0 bases and J by 6 bases, leaving 19 bases between them. CDR1 is SGHKS, CDR2 YYEKEE, per germline (reference sequence). CDR3 residues: CASSLAVLIPGGEQYF. CDR3 coding DNA: TGTGCCAGCAGCTTGGCCGTGCTGATCCCAGGTGGCGAGCAGTACTTC.

The chain joins TRBV11-2 to TRBJ1-1; TRBD1 might be the D (5 bases). The CDR3 totals 16 residues. V lost 8 bases and J lost 2, with 21 bases in between. CDR1 and CDR2 from the germline V gene are SGHAT and FQNNGV. The CDR3 DNA follows: TGTGCCAGCCCCCCCTTCCTGCGGGGCGACAACACTGAAGCTTTCTTT. It codes for CASPPFLRGDNTEAFF.

V usage is TRBV28 and J usage is TRBJ2-2, with TRBD1 matching over 8 bases. J was trimmed by 3 bases and V by 3 bases; bases with no gene match: 6. This CDR3 spans 16 amino acids. Per germline, CDR1 MDHEN and CDR2 SYDVKM. CDR3 sequence (DNA): TGTGCCAGCAGTTTCCCCAGGGGGCGAGACACCGGGGAGCTGTTTTTT. Its translation is CASSFPRGRDTGELFF.

The V call is TRBV5-4, the J call TRBJ1-2, with D perhaps TRBD1 (5 bases). Germline CDR1 SGHNT, CDR2 YYREEE (reference sequence). Trimming took 3 bases from V and 2 from J, leaving 17 bases between them. There are 16 residues in the CDR3. The CDR3 reads CASSSSHLTGNYGYTF. Here the CDR3 DNA reads TGTGCCAGCAGCTCCTCGCACCTCACAGGCAACTATGGCTACACCTTC.

This sequence joins TRBV19 and TRBJ1-1; D possibly corresponds to TRBD1 (5 bases). The CDR3 sequence is 14 residues long. Germline loops: CDR1 LNHDA, CDR2 SQIVND (reference sequence). Between the trimmed V and J ends, which lost 1 base and 5 bases, there was a span of 11 bases. CDR3 nucleotides: TGTGCCAGTAGTATAGCGGGGGGAGGAACTGAAGCTTTCTTT. It is translated as CASSIAGGGTEAFF.

The rearrangement uses TRBV15 and TRBJ1-6; possible D gene TRBD1, 6 bases. Trimming left V 0 bases short and J 7 bases short, with 16 bases between. This CDR3 has 17 amino acids. The germline CDR1 and CDR2 sequences are LNHNV and YYDKDF (reference sequence). The CDR3 coding sequence is TGTGCCACCAGCAGAGACTCCTTTGACAGGACAAATTCACCCCTCCACTTT. It encodes CATSRDSFDRTNSPLHF.

The CDR3, as DNA: TGTGCCACCAGTAGGCGGAGCGGGAGTCATGAGCAGTTCTTC. It translates to CATSRRSGSHEQFF. V gene TRBV24-1 combines with J gene TRBJ2-1; 8 nucleotides line up with TRBD2. This CDR3 has 14 amino acids. The germline CDR1 and CDR2 sequences are KGHDR and SFDVKD. V trimming: 6 bases; J trimming: 8 bases; junction bases outside the gene matches: 8.

CDR3 DNA: TGTGCCAGCAGCTTACCGCGGGGTGGGCAGGGTCAGTACTTC. Translated, it gives CASSLPRGGQGQYF. The chain uses TRBV7-2 and TRBJ2-7, with D tentatively TRBD2 (6 bases). Trimming took 2 bases from V and 10 from J, leaving 18 bases between them. Germline V gives CDR1 SGHTA, CDR2 FQGNSA. The CDR3 totals 14 residues.

The V and J genes are TRBV28 and TRBJ1-5; 8 bases are shared with TRBD1. There are 16 residues in the CDR3. The junction had 11 bases not matched to a gene; V was cut back by 7 bases and J by 3 bases. The germline V gene encodes CDR1 MDHEN and CDR2 SYDVKM. The CDR3 sequence is CASTSTGTGLNQPQHF. CDR3 coding DNA: TGTGCCAGCACATCTACCGGGACAGGTCTCAATCAGCCCCAGCATTTT.

This chain uses TRBV6-2 or TRBV6-3 with TRBJ2-7; D gene uncertain. Germline-derived CDR1 and CDR2 are MNHEY and SVGEGT. The CDR3 loop spans 11 amino acids. V was cut by 5 bases and J by 4 bases, with 6 bases left in between. In DNA, the CDR3 is TGTGCCAGCAGTCAGAAATACGAGCAGTACTTC. Translating gives CASSQKYEQYF.

CDR3 amino acids: CASSSGTGSSYNSPLHF. In DNA form, the CDR3 reads TGTGCCAGCAGCTCCGGGACAGGGAGCTCCTATAATTCACCCCTCCACTTT. The chain has TRBV5-5 and TRBJ1-6, with TRBD1 matching 9 bases. The CDR3 runs to 17 residues. Germline V gene sequence: CDR1 SGHKS, CDR2 YYEKEE (reference sequence). The junction had 4 bases not matched to a gene; V was cut back by 3 bases and J by 0 bases.

The rearrangement links TRBV10-3 to TRBJ1-5; 10 bases are a match to TRBD1. With 5 bases clipped from V and 2 bases from J, the junction kept 3 bases outside the gene matches. The germline V gene encodes CDR1 ENHRY and CDR2 SYGVKD. CDR3 size: 15 residues. CDR3 in amino acids: CAISRDRGGNQPQHF. For the CDR3, the DNA is TGTGCCATCAGTCGGGACAGGGGCGGCAATCAGCCCCAGCATTTT.

The V call is TRBV19, the J call TRBJ1-1; unclear D gene. The V end lost 7 bases, the J end lost 0 bases, and 9 bases lay between the germline ends. The CDR3 extends over 13 amino acids. Germline V CDR1 and CDR2: LNHDA, SQIVND (reference sequence). The CDR3 sequence is CASTRELNTEAFF. The CDR3 DNA is TGTGCCAGTACTCGGGAGTTGAACACTGAAGCTTTCTTT.

The chain carries TRBV9 and TRBJ1-5, with D possibly matching TRBD1 (5 bases). This CDR3 spans 16 amino acids. The V end was cut by 3 bases, the J end by 4 bases, with 17 bases between. Germline V gene sequence: CDR1 SGDLS, CDR2 YYNGEE. In DNA, the CDR3 is TGTGCCAGCAGCGCCGGGACGGGGGATGAAAATCAGCCCCAGCATTTT. Its translation: CASSAGTGDENQPQHF.

The J gene is TRBJ2-3, the V gene TRBV6-5; TRBD2 aligns across 7 bases. V was clipped by 2 bases and J by 4 bases; unmatched bases: 6. The CDR3 has 15 residues. Germline CDR1 MNHEY, CDR2 SVGAGI. CDR3 sequence: CASSYQGGRADTQYF. In DNA, the CDR3 is TGTGCCAGCAGTTACCAGGGAGGGAGAGCAGATACGCAGTATTTT.

The chain joins TRBV12-3 or TRBV12-4 to TRBJ2-7, with TRBD1 as a possible D gene (5 bases). Trimming removed 5 bases from V and 8 bases from J, with 13 bases in between. This CDR3 has 12 amino acids. CDR3 residues: CASSEQALQQYF. The DNA for the CDR3 is TGTGCCAGCAGTGAACAGGCTTTGCAGCAGTACTTC.

The chain employs TRBV18 and TRBJ2-3; 10 positions match TRBD2. CDR1 is KGHSH, CDR2 LQKENI, per germline. CDR3 length equals 16 residues. Trimming took 0 bases from V and 1 from J; bases not matched to a gene: 1. The CDR3: CASSPPAGGGTDTQYF. Written as DNA, the CDR3 is TGTGCCAGCTCACCACCAGCGGGGGGGGGCACAGATACGCAGTATTTT. Looking up the rest from reference TRBV18 and TRBJ2-3 gives the full variable domain: NAGVMQNPRHLVRRRGQEARLRCSPMKGHSHVYWYRQLPEEGLKFMVYLQKENIIDESGMPKERFSAEFPKEGPSILRIQQVVRGDSAAYFCASSPPAGGGTDTQYFGPGTRLTVL.

J is TRBJ1-1 and V is TRBV28, with D hard to call. This CDR3 region has 15 residues. Germline CDR1 MDHEN, CDR2 SYDVKM. V was clipped by 7 bases and J by 1 base, with 16 bases between them. The CDR3 loop is CASTLGGIGNTEAFF. The CDR3 bases are TGTGCCAGCACCCTGGGAGGGATTGGGAACACTGAAGCTTTCTTT.

The chain recombines TRBV5-4 with TRBJ1-1; 7 bases align to TRBD1. The ends lost 5 bases at V and 5 bases at J; junction bases unmatched: 6. The CDR3 covers 13 residues. CDR1 SGHNT and CDR2 YYREEE come from the germline V gene (reference sequence). CDR3 coding DNA: TGTGCCAGCAGTATACAGGGGCTTACTGAAGCTTTCTTT. Protein sequence: CASSIQGLTEAFF.

This chain links TRBV15 with TRBJ2-7, with no clear D. CDR3 length: 14 amino acids. The V gene's germline CDR1 is LNHNV and CDR2 YYDKDF (reference sequence). V was cut by 0 bases and J by 4 bases, with 10 bases left in between. The CDR3: CATSRDRIVYEQYF. The CDR3 DNA reads as TGTGCCACCAGCAGAGACAGGATAGTGTACGAGCAGTACTTC. The full variable domain, rest sourced from reference TRBV15 and TRBJ2-7, is DAMVIQNPRYQVTQFGKPVTLSCSQTLNHNVMYWYQQKSSQAPKLLFHYYDKDFNNEADTPDNFQSRRPNTSFCFLDIRSPGLGDTAMYLCATSRDRIVYEQYFGPGTRLTVT.

This chain uses TRBV14 with TRBJ1-4, with 8 positions matching TRBD1. Germline CDR1 reads SGHDN; CDR2 reads FVKESK. With V trimmed by 0 bases and J by 10 bases, 7 bases remained unmatched. The CDR3 contains 15 residues. CDR3 region: CASSQDWAGGGKLFF. CDR3 sequence (DNA): TGTGCCAGCAGCCAAGATTGGGCAGGGGGCGGAAAACTGTTTTTT. Together with reference TRBV14 and TRBJ1-4, the CDR3 gives the full variable domain: EAGVTQFPSHSVIEKGQTVTLRCDPISGHDNLYWYRRVMGKEIKFLLHFVKESKQDESGMPNNRFLAERTGGTYSTLKVQPAELEDSGVYFCASSQDWAGGGKLFFGSGTQLSVL.